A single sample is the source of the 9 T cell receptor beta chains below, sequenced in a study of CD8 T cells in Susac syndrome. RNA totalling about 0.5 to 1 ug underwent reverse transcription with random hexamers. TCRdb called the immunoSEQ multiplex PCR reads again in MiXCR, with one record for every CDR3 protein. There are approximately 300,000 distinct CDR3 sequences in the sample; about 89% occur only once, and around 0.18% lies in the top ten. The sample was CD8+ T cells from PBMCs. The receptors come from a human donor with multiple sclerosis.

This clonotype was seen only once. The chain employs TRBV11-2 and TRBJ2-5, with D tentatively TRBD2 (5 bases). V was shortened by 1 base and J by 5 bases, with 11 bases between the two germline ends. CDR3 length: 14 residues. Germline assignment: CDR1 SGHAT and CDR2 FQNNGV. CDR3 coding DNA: TGTGCCAGCAGCTTAGTCGAGGGAGAGGAGACCCAGTACTTC. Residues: CASSLVEGEETQYF.

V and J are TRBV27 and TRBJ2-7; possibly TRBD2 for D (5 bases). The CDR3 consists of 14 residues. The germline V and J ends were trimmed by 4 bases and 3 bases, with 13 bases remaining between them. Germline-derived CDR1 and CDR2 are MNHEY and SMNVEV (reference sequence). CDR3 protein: CASSSLDSYYEQYF. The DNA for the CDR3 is TGTGCCAGCAGTTCGTTGGACTCATACTACGAGCAGTACTTC.

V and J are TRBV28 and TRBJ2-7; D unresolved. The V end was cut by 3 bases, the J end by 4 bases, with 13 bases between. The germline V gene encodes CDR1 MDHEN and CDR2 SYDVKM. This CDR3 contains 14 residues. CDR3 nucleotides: TGTGCCAGCAGTTTTCCGGGCGCCGCTTACGAGCAGTACTTC. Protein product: CASSFPGAAYEQYF.

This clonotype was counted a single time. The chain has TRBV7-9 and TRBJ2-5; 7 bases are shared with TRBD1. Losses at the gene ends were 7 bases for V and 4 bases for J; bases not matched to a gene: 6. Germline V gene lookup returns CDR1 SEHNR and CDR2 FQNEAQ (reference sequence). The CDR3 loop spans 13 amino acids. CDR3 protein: CASTERGLETQYF. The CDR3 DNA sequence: TGTGCCAGCACTGAAAGGGGGCTAGAGACCCAGTACTTC. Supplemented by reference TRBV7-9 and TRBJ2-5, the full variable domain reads DTGVSQNPRHKITKRGQNVTFRCDPISEHNRLYWYRQTLGQGPEFLTYFQNEAQLEKSRLLSDRFSAERPKGSFSTLEIQRTEQGDSAMYLCASTERGLETQYFGPGTRLLVL.

Written as DNA, the CDR3 is TGTGCCAGCAGCCCCCTAGCGTCCCGCACAGATACGCAGTATTTT. It is translated as CASSPLASRTDTQYF. The V call is TRBV4-2, the J call TRBJ2-3; D might be TRBD2 (6 bases). Germline V gene lookup returns CDR1 LGHNA and CDR2 YNFKEQ. CDR3 length: 15 amino acids. Trimming removed 4 bases at V and 1 base at J, with 12 bases between.

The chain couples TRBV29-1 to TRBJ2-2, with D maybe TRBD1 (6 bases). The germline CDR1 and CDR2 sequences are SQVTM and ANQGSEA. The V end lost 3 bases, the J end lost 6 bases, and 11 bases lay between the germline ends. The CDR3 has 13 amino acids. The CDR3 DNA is TGCAGCGTTGAGATAGGGGGATCCGGGGAGCTGTTTTTT. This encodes CSVEIGGSGELFF.

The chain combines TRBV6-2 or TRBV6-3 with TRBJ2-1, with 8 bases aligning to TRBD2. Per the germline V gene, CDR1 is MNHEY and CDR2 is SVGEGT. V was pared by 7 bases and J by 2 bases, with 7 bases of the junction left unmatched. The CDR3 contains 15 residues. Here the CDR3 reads CASTGGDSTYNEQFF. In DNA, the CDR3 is TGTGCCAGCACCGGGGGGGATAGTACCTACAATGAGCAGTTCTTC.

The CDR3 bases are TGTGCCAGCAGCTTTCGGGGGGCGATGTTAGTAACCGGGGAGCTGTTTTTT. This encodes CASSFRGAMLVTGELFF. This sequence joins TRBV5-4 and TRBJ2-2, with D perhaps TRBD2 (7 bases). This CDR3 spans 17 amino acids. V gave up 2 bases and J gave up 5 bases, with 19 bases separating them. CDR1 SGHNT and CDR2 YYREEE come from the germline V gene (reference sequence).

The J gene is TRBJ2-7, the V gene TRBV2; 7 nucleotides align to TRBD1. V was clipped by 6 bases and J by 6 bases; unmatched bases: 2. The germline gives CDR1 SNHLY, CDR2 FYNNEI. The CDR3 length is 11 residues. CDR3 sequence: CASRTGVEQYF. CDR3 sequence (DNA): TGTGCCAGCAGAACAGGGGTCGAGCAGTACTTC. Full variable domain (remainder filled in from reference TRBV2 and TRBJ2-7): EPEVTQTPSHQVTQMGQEVILRCVPISNHLYFYWYRQILGQKVEFLVSFYNNEISEKSEIFDDQFSVERPDGSNFTLKIRSTKLEDSAMYFCASRTGVEQYFGPGTRLTVT.